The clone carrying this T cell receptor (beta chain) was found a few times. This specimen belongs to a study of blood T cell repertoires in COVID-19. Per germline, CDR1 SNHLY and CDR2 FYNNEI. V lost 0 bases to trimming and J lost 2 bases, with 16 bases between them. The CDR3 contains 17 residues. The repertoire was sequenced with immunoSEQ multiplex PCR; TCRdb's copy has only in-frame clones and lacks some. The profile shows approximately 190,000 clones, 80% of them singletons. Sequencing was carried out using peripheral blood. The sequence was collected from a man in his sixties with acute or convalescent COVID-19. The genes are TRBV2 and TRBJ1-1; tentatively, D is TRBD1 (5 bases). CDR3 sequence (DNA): TGTGCCAGCAGTGAAGCTTGGGGCGGAATGCGTAACACTGAAGCTTTCTTT. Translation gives CASSEAWGGMRNTEAFF. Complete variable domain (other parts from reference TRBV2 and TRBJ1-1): EPEVTQTPSHQVTQMGQEVILRCVPISNHLYFYWYRQILGQKVEFLVSFYNNEISEKSEIFDDQFSVERPDGSNFTLKIRSTKLEDSAMYFCASSEAWGGMRNTEAFFGQGTRLTVV.